The 16 T cell receptor beta chains below come from one sample, sequenced in a study of blood T cell repertoires in COVID-19. Produced via immunoSEQ multiplex PCR; TCRdb's table is partial and in-frame only. The sample yields about 200,000 clones, roughly 86% seen once. The sequenced sample consisted of peripheral blood. The source of these receptors is a woman aged 40-49 years with acute or convalescent COVID-19.

This chain connects TRBV9 to TRBJ2-2; TRBD2 matches at 8 bases. V shed 3 bases and J 5 bases; nucleotides not matched to a gene: 6. The CDR3 totals 15 residues. CDR1 is SGDLS, CDR2 YYNGEE, per germline. CDR3 coding DNA: TGTGCCAGCAGCGCGGGGGGGCCGAGAACCGGGGAGCTGTTTTTT. Translating it yields CASSAGGPRTGELFF.

This clone occurred a few times. The J gene is TRBJ2-7, the V gene TRBV13, with TRBD2 as a possible D gene (5 bases). V lost 4 bases, J lost 3 bases, and 7 bases lay in between. The CDR3 sequence is 12 residues long. CDR1 and CDR2 (germline): PRHDT, FYEKMQ (reference sequence). The CDR3 DNA reads TGTGCCAGCAGCTACAGCGGCTACGAGCAGTACTTC. Its protein is CASSYSGYEQYF.

The chain joins TRBV27 to TRBJ1-1; D call uncertain. This CDR3 contains 11 residues. Germline loops: CDR1 MNHEY, CDR2 SMNVEV (reference sequence). The CDR3 here is CATSIGTEAFF. The CDR3 coding sequence is TGTGCTACTTCCATCGGCACTGAAGCTTTCTTT.

This clone was seen a handful of times. V is TRBV19 and J is TRBJ2-2, with D maybe TRBD1 (5 bases). Germline lookup yields CDR1 LNHDA and CDR2 SQIVND (reference sequence). The V gene lost 4 bases and the J gene lost 1 base, with 10 bases spanning the gap. The CDR3 is 15 residues long. CDR3 amino acids: CASSTGQLNTGELFF. In DNA, the CDR3 is TGTGCCAGTAGTACTGGACAACTGAACACCGGGGAGCTGTTTTTT.

The chain joins TRBV10-3 to TRBJ2-3, with TRBD2 matching 16 bases. This CDR3 contains 20 residues. CDR1 and CDR2 from the germline V gene are ENHRY and SYGVKD. After removal of 2 bases from V and 4 bases from J, the junction contained 12 bases not matched to a gene. The CDR3 region is CAISELGQGLAGGLADTQYF. The CDR3 DNA sequence: TGTGCCATCAGTGAGCTGGGCCAGGGACTAGCGGGGGGGCTGGCAGATACGCAGTATTTT.

V is TRBV2 and J is TRBJ2-1; 10 nucleotides align to TRBD2. J gave up 5 bases and V 3 bases, and 4 bases lay outside the gene matches. This CDR3 has 15 amino acids. The germline V gene encodes CDR1 SNHLY and CDR2 FYNNEI. CDR3 region: CASSDGLAGDNEQFF. In DNA form, the CDR3 reads TGTGCCAGCAGTGATGGTCTAGCGGGGGACAATGAGCAGTTCTTC.

This clone was counted only a few times. Written as DNA, the CDR3 is TGCGCCAGCAGCCAAGATGGGGGACAGGGTACAGATACGCAGTATTTT. It codes for CASSQDGGQGTDTQYF. This sequence joins TRBV4-3 and TRBJ2-3; 9 nucleotides align to TRBD1. Germline V gives CDR1 LGHNA, CDR2 YSLEER. Germline trimming cut 0 bases from V and 3 bases from J; bases unmatched to any gene: 4. The CDR3 is 16 amino acids.

This clone showed up just once. The DNA for the CDR3 is TGTGCCAGCAGTTACTCGGCAGGGTCGAACACTGAAGCTTTCTTT. Translating gives CASSYSAGSNTEAFF. The chain joins TRBV6-2 or TRBV6-3 to TRBJ1-1, with TRBD1 as a possible D gene (5 bases). V was cut by 0 bases and J by 1 base, with 9 bases left in between. This CDR3 spans 15 amino acids. CDR1 and CDR2 (germline): MNHEY, SVGEGT.

The rearrangement uses TRBV5-1 and TRBJ1-1; the D gene is possibly TRBD1 (5 bases). The CDR3 sequence is 16 residues long. The V and J ends lost 0 bases and 3 bases respectively, with 15 bases between them. Per germline, CDR1 SGHRS and CDR2 YFSETQ. CDR3 residues: CASSLGAGGAHTEAFF. CDR3 DNA: TGCGCCAGCAGCTTGGGGGCAGGAGGGGCTCACACTGAAGCTTTCTTT.

The chain combines TRBV12-3 or TRBV12-4 with TRBJ1-5; no reliable D call. Trimming removed 6 bases from V and 2 bases from J, with 5 bases in between. The length of the CDR3 is 12 residues. In DNA, the CDR3 is TGTGCCAGCAGCTCCGGCAATCAGCCCCAGCATTTT. This codes for CASSSGNQPQHF.

V and J are TRBV5-5 and TRBJ1-2; unclear D gene. V was clipped by 0 bases and J by 2 bases, with 8 bases between them. CDR3 size: 14 residues. Germline CDR1 and CDR2: SGHKS and YYEKEE (reference sequence). The CDR3 DNA reads TGTGCCAGCAGCTTGGTCCCCCAGAACTATGGCTACACCTTC. Amino acids: CASSLVPQNYGYTF.

The V call is TRBV29-1, the J call TRBJ1-3; D not certain. The V end was cut by 0 bases, the J end by 3 bases, with 6 bases between. From germline, CDR1 is SQVTM and CDR2 ANQGSEA. The CDR3 is made up of 13 amino acids. CDR3 loop: CSVEEFSGNTIYF. The CDR3 region has the DNA TGCAGCGTTGAAGAGTTCAGTGGAAACACCATATATTTT.

The count of this clone is one. This chain links TRBV7-9 with TRBJ2-7; 7 bases are a match to TRBD2. Germline loops: CDR1 SEHNR, CDR2 FQNEAQ (reference sequence). V lost 4 bases and J lost 3; bases outside the gene matches: 0. The CDR3 is made up of 12 amino acids. CDR3 bases: TGTGCCAGCAGCTGGACTAGCTACGAGCAGTACTTC. Amino acid sequence: CASSWTSYEQYF.

The chain recombines TRBV25-1 with TRBJ1-1; D possibly corresponds to TRBD1 (5 bases). V dropped 4 bases and J dropped 0 bases, with 18 bases sitting between them. The germline CDR1 and CDR2 sequences are MGHDK and SYGVNS. The CDR3 extends over 17 amino acids. Here the CDR3 reads CASSVGHYMGLNTEAFF. DNA for the CDR3: TGTGCCAGCAGTGTAGGACACTACATGGGGTTGAACACTGAAGCTTTCTTT.

V gene TRBV5-8 combines with J gene TRBJ2-3, with D possibly TRBD2 on 7 matching bases. From germline, CDR1 is SGHTS and CDR2 YDEGEE. V was shortened by 1 base and J by 3 bases, with 15 bases between the two germline ends. The CDR3 loop spans 16 amino acids. CDR3 region: CASSLIRGGTTDTQYF. Written as DNA, the CDR3 is TGTGCCAGCAGCTTGATCCGCGGGGGCACGACAGATACGCAGTATTTT.

The chain links TRBV12-5 to TRBJ1-2; 12 bases align to TRBD1. CDR1 and CDR2 (germline): LGHNT, FRNRAP. The CDR3 covers 14 residues. With 3 bases clipped from V and 6 bases from J, the junction kept 2 bases outside the gene matches. The CDR3 loop reads CASGFGTGGDGYTF. In DNA, the CDR3 is TGTGCTAGTGGTTTCGGGACAGGGGGCGATGGCTACACCTTC.